The sequence of this TCR beta chain was determined in a study of shared clonotypes between healthy human individuals. Naive CD8 isolation took CD45RO-negative cells positively selected for CCR7 and excluded terminally differentiated effector memory CD45RA+ cells. Those who donated, Caucasian adults without exception, all lived in Nashville, Tennessee. Produced via immunoSEQ multiplex PCR; TCRdb's table is partial and in-frame only. The sample holds about 2.2 million clones, roughly 91% seen once. Germline-derived CDR1 and CDR2 are SGHAT and FQNNGV. With V trimmed by 6 bases and J by 0 bases, 8 bases remained unmatched. This CDR3 comprises 18 residues.

Sequenced material: naive CD8+ T cells from PBMCs. The J gene is TRBJ2-3, the V gene TRBV11-2, with 14 bases that match TRBD2. This TCR derives from a man younger than 35 in good health. Some clones in this sample may be carry-over from other donors' samples. The CDR3 loop reads CASRTPGLAGASTDTQYF. Written as DNA, the CDR3 is TGTGCCAGCAGGACACCGGGACTAGCGGGGGCAAGCACAGATACGCAGTATTTT.